This entry features one T cell receptor beta chain sequence. This record belongs to a study of blood T cell repertoires in COVID-19. Study as a whole: The samples span acute and convalescent COVID-19 from the United States, Italy and Spain.

Authors' methods: Amplification of reference gene primers was used by the study to estimate nucleated cell counts. Measured with immunoSEQ multiplex PCR; TCRdb has only the in-frame clones, and not every one. V, J and clone size were drawn from that table, and D and trimming were deduced from the DNA. The data contain under 450,000 clones, around 86% of them singletons. This CDR3 spans 15 amino acids. Germline trimming cut 3 bases from V and 5 bases from J; bases unmatched to any gene: 6. Germline V lookup: CDR1 GTSNPN, CDR2 SVGIG (reference sequence). Cohort allocation depended upon clinical history that participants reported.

This receptor was identified in a woman aged 50 to 60 who had recovered from COVID-19. The chain joins TRBV30 to TRBJ2-3; 12 nucleotides line up with TRBD2. The material sequenced was PBMCs or T cells enriched from blood (not recorded which). The CDR3 region is CAWRGKGLAGDTQYF. Here the CDR3 DNA reads TGTGCCTGGAGAGGGAAGGGACTAGCGGGAGATACGCAGTATTTT. Full variable domain (outside the CDR3, taken from reference TRBV30 and TRBJ2-3): SQTIHQWPATLVQPVGSPLSLECTVEGTSNPNLYWYRQAAGRGLQLLFYSVGIGQISSEVPQNLSASRPQDRQFILSSKKLLLSDSGFYLCAWRGKGLAGDTQYFGPGTRLTVL.